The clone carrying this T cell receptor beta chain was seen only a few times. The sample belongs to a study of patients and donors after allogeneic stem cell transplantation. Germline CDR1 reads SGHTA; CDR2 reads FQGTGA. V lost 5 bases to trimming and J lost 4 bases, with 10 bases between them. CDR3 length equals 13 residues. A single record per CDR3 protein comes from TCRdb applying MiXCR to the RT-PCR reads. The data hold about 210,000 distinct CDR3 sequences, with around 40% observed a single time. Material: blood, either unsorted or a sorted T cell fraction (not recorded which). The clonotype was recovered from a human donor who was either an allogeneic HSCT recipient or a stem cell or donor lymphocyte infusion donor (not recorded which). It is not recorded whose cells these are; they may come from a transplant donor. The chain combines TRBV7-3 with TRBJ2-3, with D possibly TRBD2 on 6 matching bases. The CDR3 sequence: CASSPPGADTQYF. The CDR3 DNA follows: TGTGCCAGCAGCCCTCCGGGGGCAGATACGCAGTATTTT.